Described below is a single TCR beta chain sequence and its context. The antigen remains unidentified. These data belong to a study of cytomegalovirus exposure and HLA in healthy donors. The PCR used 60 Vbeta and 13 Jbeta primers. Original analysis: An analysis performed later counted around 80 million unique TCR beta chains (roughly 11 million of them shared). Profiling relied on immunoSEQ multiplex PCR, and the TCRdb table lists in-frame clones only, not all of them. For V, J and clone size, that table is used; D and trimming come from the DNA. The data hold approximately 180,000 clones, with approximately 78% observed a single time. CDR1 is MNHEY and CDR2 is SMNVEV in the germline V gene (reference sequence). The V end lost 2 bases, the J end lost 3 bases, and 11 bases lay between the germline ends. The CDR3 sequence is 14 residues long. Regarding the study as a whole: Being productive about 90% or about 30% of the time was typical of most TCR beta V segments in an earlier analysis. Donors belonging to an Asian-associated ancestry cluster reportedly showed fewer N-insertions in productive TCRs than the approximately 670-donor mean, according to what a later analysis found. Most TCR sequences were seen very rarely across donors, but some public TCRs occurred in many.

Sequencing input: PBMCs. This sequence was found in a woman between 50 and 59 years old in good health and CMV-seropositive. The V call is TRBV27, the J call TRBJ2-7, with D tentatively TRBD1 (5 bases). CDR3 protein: CASSLNPGLYEQYF. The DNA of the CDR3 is TGTGCCAGCAGTTTAAACCCAGGGCTCTACGAGCAGTACTTC.